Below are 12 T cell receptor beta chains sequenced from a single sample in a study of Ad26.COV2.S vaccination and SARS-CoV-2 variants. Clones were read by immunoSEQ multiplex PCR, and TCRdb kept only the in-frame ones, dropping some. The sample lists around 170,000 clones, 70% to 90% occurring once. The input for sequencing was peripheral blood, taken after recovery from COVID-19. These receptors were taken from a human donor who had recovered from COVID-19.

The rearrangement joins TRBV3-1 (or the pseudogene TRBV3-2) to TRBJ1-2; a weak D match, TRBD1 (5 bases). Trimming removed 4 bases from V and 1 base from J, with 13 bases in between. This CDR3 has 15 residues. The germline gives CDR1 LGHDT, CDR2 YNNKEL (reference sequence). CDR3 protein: CASSPARVLNYGYTF. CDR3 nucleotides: TGTGCCAGCAGCCCTGCCAGGGTCCTTAACTATGGCTACACCTTC.

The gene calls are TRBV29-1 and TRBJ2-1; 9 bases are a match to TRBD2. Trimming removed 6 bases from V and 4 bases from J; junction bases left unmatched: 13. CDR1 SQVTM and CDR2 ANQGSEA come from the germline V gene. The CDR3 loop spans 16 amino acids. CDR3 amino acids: CSVDAVAGGPYNEQFF. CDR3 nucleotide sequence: TGCAGCGTGGACGCGGTGGCGGGGGGGCCATACAATGAGCAGTTCTTC.

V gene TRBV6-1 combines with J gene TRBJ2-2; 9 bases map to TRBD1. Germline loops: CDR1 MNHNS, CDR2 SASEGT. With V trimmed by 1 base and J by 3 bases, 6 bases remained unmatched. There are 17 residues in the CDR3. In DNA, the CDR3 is TGTGCCAGCAGTGAAGAACAGGGGGCGTTATACACCGGGGAGCTGTTTTTT. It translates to CASSEEQGALYTGELFF.

The CDR3 spells CASSYLTGVADTQYF. The CDR3 bases are TGTGCCAGCAGTTACTTGACAGGGGTGGCAGATACGCAGTATTTT. The chain joins TRBV6-5 to TRBJ2-3, with 8 bases matching TRBD1. The V gene end was trimmed by 1 base and the J gene end by 4 bases; junction bases not matched to a gene: 4. Germline V CDR1 and CDR2: MNHEY, SVGAGI. The CDR3 covers 15 residues.

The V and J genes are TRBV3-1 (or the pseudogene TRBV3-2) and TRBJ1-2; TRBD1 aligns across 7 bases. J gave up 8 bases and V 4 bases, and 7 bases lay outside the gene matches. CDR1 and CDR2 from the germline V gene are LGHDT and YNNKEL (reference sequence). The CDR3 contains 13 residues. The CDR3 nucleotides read TGTGCCAGCAGCCCGGGACAGCAGGAGGGCTACACCTTC. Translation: CASSPGQQEGYTF.

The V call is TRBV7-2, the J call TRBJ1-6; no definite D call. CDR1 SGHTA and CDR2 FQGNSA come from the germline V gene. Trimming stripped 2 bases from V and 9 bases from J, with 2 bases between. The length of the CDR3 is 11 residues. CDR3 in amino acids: CASSLFSPLHF. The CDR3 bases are TGTGCCAGCAGCTTATTTTCACCCCTCCACTTT.

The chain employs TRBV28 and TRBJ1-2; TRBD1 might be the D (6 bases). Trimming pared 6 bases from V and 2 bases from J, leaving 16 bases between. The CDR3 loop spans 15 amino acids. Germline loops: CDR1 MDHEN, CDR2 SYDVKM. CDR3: CASSLSFQGNYGYTF. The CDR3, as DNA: TGTGCCAGCAGCCTCTCATTTCAGGGGAACTATGGCTACACCTTC.

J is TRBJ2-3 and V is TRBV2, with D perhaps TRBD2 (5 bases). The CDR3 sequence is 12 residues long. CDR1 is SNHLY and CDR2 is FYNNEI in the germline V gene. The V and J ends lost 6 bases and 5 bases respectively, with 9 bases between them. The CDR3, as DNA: TGTGCCAGCAGGATCGGGGTAGATACGCAGTATTTT. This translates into CASRIGVDTQYF.

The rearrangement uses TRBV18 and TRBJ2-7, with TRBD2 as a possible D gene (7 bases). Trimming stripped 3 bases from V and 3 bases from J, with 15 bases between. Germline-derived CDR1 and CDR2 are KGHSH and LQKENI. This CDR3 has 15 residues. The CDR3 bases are TGTGCCAGCTCACCTGAGGGGGGGGCCTTCTACGAGCAGTACTTC. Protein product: CASSPEGGAFYEQYF.

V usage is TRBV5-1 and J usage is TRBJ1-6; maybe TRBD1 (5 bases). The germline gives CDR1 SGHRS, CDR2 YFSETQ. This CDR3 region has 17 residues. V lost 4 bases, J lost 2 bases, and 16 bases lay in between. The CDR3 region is CASSPNLGEPYNSPLHF. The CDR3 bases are TGCGCCAGCAGCCCGAATCTGGGGGAACCCTATAATTCACCCCTCCACTTT.

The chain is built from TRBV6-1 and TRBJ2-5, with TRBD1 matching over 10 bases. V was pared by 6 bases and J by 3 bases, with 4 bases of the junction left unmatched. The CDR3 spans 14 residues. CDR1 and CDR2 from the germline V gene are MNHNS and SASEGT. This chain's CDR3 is CASSRQGAEETQYF. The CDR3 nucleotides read TGTGCCAGCAGCCGACAGGGGGCGGAAGAGACCCAGTACTTC.

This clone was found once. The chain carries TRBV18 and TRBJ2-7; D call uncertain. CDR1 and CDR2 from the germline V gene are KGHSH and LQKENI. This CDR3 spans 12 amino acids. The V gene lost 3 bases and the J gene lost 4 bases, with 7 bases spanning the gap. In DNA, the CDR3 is TGTGCCAGCTCACCCCTAGGGTACGAGCAGTACTTC. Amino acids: CASSPLGYEQYF.